These T cell receptor beta chains were read from a single sample in a study of blood T cell repertoires in COVID-19. Assay: immunoSEQ multiplex PCR; the TCRdb copy retains only in-frame clones and omits some. The sample lists 150,000 to 200,000 clones, 85% to 90% occurring once. Sequencing used peripheral blood. The receptors derive from a man younger than 30 with active or convalescent COVID-19. The CDR3 runs from the conserved cysteine through the conserved F or W. D genes are given only for firm matches. Some rows have no size entry. The others give once, few or many, or a class for an expanded clone.

j_gene: TRBJ1-6; abundance: once; d_gene: TRBD1; v_gene: TRBV3-1/TRBV3-2; CDR3aa: CASSTGDSLSSPLHF; CDR3nt: TGTGCCAGCAGCACGGGGGACAGTTTAAGTTCACCCCTCCACTTT
j_gene: TRBJ2-6; abundance: -; d_gene: -; v_gene: TRBV19; CDR3aa: CASRGSGANVLTF; CDR3nt: TGTGCCAGTCGGGGGAGCGGGGCCAACGTCCTGACTTTC
j_gene: TRBJ2-1; abundance: -; d_gene: -; v_gene: TRBV5-1; CDR3aa: CASSLGADSSYNEQFF; CDR3nt: TGCGCCAGCAGCTTGGGAGCGGATAGCTCCTACAATGAGCAGTTCTTC
j_gene: TRBJ2-1; abundance: -; d_gene: -; v_gene: TRBV28; CDR3aa: CASSSRGEQFF; CDR3nt: TGTGCCAGCAGTTCTAGAGGCGAGCAGTTCTTC
j_gene: TRBJ1-1; abundance: -; d_gene: -; v_gene: TRBV29-1; CDR3aa: CSPFIRANTEAFF; CDR3nt: TGCAGCCCCTTCATCAGGGCGAACACTGAAGCTTTCTTT
j_gene: TRBJ2-3; abundance: -; d_gene: TRBD1; v_gene: TRBV29-1; CDR3aa: CSVGGLGKTGGTDTQYF; CDR3nt: TGCAGCGTTGGGGGCCTAGGGAAAACAGGGGGCACAGATACGCAGTATTTT
j_gene: TRBJ1-1; abundance: -; d_gene: -; v_gene: TRBV29-1; CDR3aa: CSVRGEGTEAFF; CDR3nt: TGCAGTGTCAGGGGAGAGGGAACTGAAGCTTTCTTT
j_gene: TRBJ1-2; abundance: -; d_gene: TRBD1; v_gene: TRBV3-1/TRBV3-2; CDR3aa: CASSLGTVNYGYTF; CDR3nt: TGTGCCAGCAGCCTAGGGACAGTGAACTATGGCTACACCTTC
j_gene: TRBJ1-1; abundance: -; d_gene: -; v_gene: TRBV4-3; CDR3aa: CASSQEAGYTEAFF; CDR3nt: TGCGCCAGCAGCCAAGAGGCGGGATACACTGAAGCTTTCTTT
j_gene: TRBJ2-5; abundance: few; d_gene: -; v_gene: TRBV28; CDR3aa: CASSQNQPGYETQYF; CDR3nt: TGTGCCAGCAGCCAAAACCAGCCGGGGTACGAGACCCAGTACTTC
j_gene: TRBJ2-1; abundance: -; d_gene: -; v_gene: TRBV18; CDR3aa: CASSPNSGNEQFF; CDR3nt: TGTGCCAGCTCACCCAATTCAGGGAATGAGCAGTTCTTC
j_gene: TRBJ2-3; abundance: -; d_gene: -; v_gene: TRBV7-2; CDR3aa: CASSLGVAVVDTQYF; CDR3nt: TGTGCCAGCAGCTTAGGGGTAGCGGTCGTCGATACGCAGTATTTT
j_gene: TRBJ2-1; abundance: -; d_gene: TRBD2; v_gene: TRBV7-3; CDR3aa: CASSRGLAGGEQFF; CDR3nt: TGTGCCAGCAGCCGTGGACTAGCGGGAGGGGAGCAGTTCTTC
j_gene: TRBJ1-6; abundance: -; d_gene: -; v_gene: TRBV11-2; CDR3aa: CASSGAVKQGPNSPLHF; CDR3nt: TGTGCCAGCAGCGGAGCCGTAAAACAGGGCCCTAATTCACCCCTCCACTTT
j_gene: TRBJ2-5; abundance: -; d_gene: -; v_gene: TRBV5-6; CDR3aa: CASSAAVSEETQYF; CDR3nt: TGTGCCAGCAGCGCCGCAGTCAGCGAAGAGACCCAGTACTTC
j_gene: TRBJ2-1; abundance: -; d_gene: TRBD2; v_gene: TRBV29-1; CDR3aa: CSADEGLADEQFF; CDR3nt: TGCAGCGCTGACGAGGGACTAGCGGATGAGCAGTTCTTC
j_gene: TRBJ1-1; abundance: -; d_gene: -; v_gene: TRBV28; CDR3aa: CASGWEGKTEAFF; CDR3nt: TGTGCCAGCGGGTGGGAGGGGAAGACTGAAGCTTTCTTT
j_gene: TRBJ1-1; abundance: few; d_gene: TRBD1; v_gene: TRBV27; CDR3aa: CASSFDPQGAEAFF; CDR3nt: TGTGCCAGCAGTTTCGACCCCCAGGGGGCAGAAGCTTTCTTT
j_gene: TRBJ1-2; abundance: few; d_gene: -; v_gene: TRBV6-6; CDR3aa: CASSLLVDRDNYGYTF; CDR3nt: TGTGCCAGCAGCCTCCTGGTGGACAGAGATAACTATGGCTACACCTTC
j_gene: TRBJ1-3; abundance: once; d_gene: TRBD1; v_gene: TRBV7-6; CDR3aa: CASSLAGGQSGNTIYF; CDR3nt: TGTGCCAGCAGCTTAGCCGGGGGACAGTCTGGAAACACCATATATTTT
j_gene: TRBJ2-7; abundance: -; d_gene: TRBD1; v_gene: TRBV29-1; CDR3aa: CSVAVDRASGEQYF; CDR3nt: TGCAGCGTTGCGGTGGACAGGGCGAGCGGCGAGCAGTACTTC
j_gene: TRBJ1-6; abundance: -; d_gene: -; v_gene: TRBV2; CDR3aa: CASSEAQVANSPLHF; CDR3nt: TGTGCCAGCAGTGAGGCGCAGGTCGCCAATTCACCCCTCCACTTT
j_gene: TRBJ2-3; abundance: once; d_gene: -; v_gene: TRBV12-3/TRBV12-4; CDR3aa: CASSRDTDTQYF; CDR3nt: TGTGCCAGCAGCCGCGACACCGATACGCAGTATTTT
j_gene: TRBJ1-6; abundance: -; d_gene: TRBD1; v_gene: TRBV14; CDR3aa: CASSPDRGHVNSPLHF; CDR3nt: TGTGCCAGCAGCCCAGACAGGGGGCACGTTAATTCACCCCTCCACTTT
j_gene: TRBJ1-2; abundance: -; d_gene: -; v_gene: TRBV11-2; CDR3aa: CASSLGGSYGYTF; CDR3nt: TGTGCCAGCAGCTTAGGTGGCAGCTATGGCTACACCTTC
j_gene: TRBJ1-1; abundance: once; d_gene: -; v_gene: TRBV7-9; CDR3aa: CASSLLTEAFF; CDR3nt: TGTGCCAGCAGCTTACTCACTGAAGCTTTCTTT
j_gene: TRBJ1-2; abundance: -; d_gene: -; v_gene: TRBV5-6; CDR3aa: CASSLTSTDRGYTF; CDR3nt: TGTGCCAGCAGCCTCACGTCAACAGATCGAGGCTACACCTTC
j_gene: TRBJ1-1; abundance: -; d_gene: TRBD1; v_gene: TRBV7-2; CDR3aa: CASSSGTAGMNTEAFF; CDR3nt: TGTGCCAGCAGCTCGGGGACAGCTGGAATGAACACTGAAGCTTTCTTT
j_gene: TRBJ2-2; abundance: once; d_gene: TRBD2; v_gene: TRBV9; CDR3aa: CASSAGLETNTGELFF; CDR3nt: TGTGCCAGCAGCGCCGGACTAGAGACGAACACCGGGGAGCTGTTTTTT
j_gene: TRBJ2-3; abundance: -; d_gene: TRBD1; v_gene: TRBV5-1; CDR3aa: CASSQAYGTGDGTDTQYF; CDR3nt: TGCGCCAGCAGCCAAGCCTACGGGACAGGCGATGGCACAGATACGCAGTATTTT
j_gene: TRBJ2-3; abundance: -; d_gene: -; v_gene: TRBV23-1; CDR3aa: CASSQCEGSDTQYF; CDR3nt: TGCGCCAGCAGTCAATGTGAGGGTTCGGATACGCAGTATTTT
j_gene: TRBJ2-1; abundance: once; d_gene: -; v_gene: TRBV7-2; CDR3aa: CASSLGLYNEQFF; CDR3nt: TGTGCCAGCAGCTTAGGACTTTACAATGAGCAGTTCTTC
j_gene: TRBJ2-7; abundance: -; d_gene: -; v_gene: TRBV10-1; CDR3aa: CARPLNHRIAYEQYF; CDR3nt: TGCGCCAGACCCCTCAATCACAGGATAGCCTACGAGCAGTACTTC
j_gene: TRBJ1-6; abundance: once; d_gene: -; v_gene: TRBV5-1; CDR3aa: CASSATTQGIYNSPLHF; CDR3nt: TGCGCCAGCAGCGCAACGACACAGGGTATATATAATTCACCCCTCCACTTT
j_gene: TRBJ1-6; abundance: -; d_gene: TRBD1; v_gene: TRBV6-2/TRBV6-3; CDR3aa: CASSSGQGFYSPLHF; CDR3nt: TGTGCCAGCAGTTCCGGACAGGGATTTTATTCACCCCTCCACTTT
j_gene: TRBJ2-7; abundance: -; d_gene: -; v_gene: TRBV19; CDR3aa: CASSATGPFSEQYF; CDR3nt: TGTGCCAGTAGTGCCACAGGACCCTTCTCCGAGCAGTACTTC
j_gene: TRBJ2-1; abundance: -; d_gene: TRBD1; v_gene: TRBV24-1; CDR3aa: CATSPRGTYEQFF; CDR3nt: TGTGCCACCAGTCCCAGGGGGACGTATGAGCAGTTCTTC
j_gene: TRBJ1-1; abundance: -; d_gene: -; v_gene: TRBV15; CDR3aa: CATSRGGSYGTEAFF; CDR3nt: TGTGCCACCAGCAGAGGCGGTTCCTACGGCACTGAAGCTTTCTTT
j_gene: TRBJ1-5; abundance: -; d_gene: -; v_gene: TRBV27; CDR3aa: CASSFVRGGSNQPQHF; CDR3nt: TGTGCCAGCAGTTTTGTCAGGGGTGGAAGCAATCAGCCCCAGCATTTT
j_gene: TRBJ1-2; abundance: -; d_gene: -; v_gene: TRBV9; CDR3aa: CASSVDGGGDNYGYTF; CDR3nt: TGTGCCAGCAGCGTAGATGGAGGTGGAGATAACTATGGCTACACCTTC
j_gene: TRBJ2-1; abundance: -; d_gene: -; v_gene: TRBV21-1; CDR3aa: CANPRLAGANEQFF; CDR3nt: TGTGCCAACCCGAGACTAGCGGGAGCGAATGAGCAGTTCTTC
j_gene: TRBJ2-1; abundance: -; d_gene: TRBD1; v_gene: TRBV2; CDR3aa: CASTESRDRDYNEQFF; CDR3nt: TGTGCCAGCACCGAATCACGGGACAGGGATTACAATGAGCAGTTCTTC
j_gene: TRBJ2-1; abundance: -; d_gene: -; v_gene: TRBV6-6; CDR3aa: CASSTPRDYNEQFF; CDR3nt: TGTGCCAGCAGTACCCCCCGGGACTACAATGAGCAGTTCTTC
j_gene: TRBJ1-5; abundance: -; d_gene: -; v_gene: TRBV7-2; CDR3aa: CASSLPSGPNQPQHF; CDR3nt: TGTGCCAGCAGCTTACCCTCAGGCCCCAATCAGCCCCAGCATTTT
j_gene: TRBJ1-2; abundance: -; d_gene: -; v_gene: TRBV20-1; CDR3aa: CSASIGGNYGYTF; CDR3nt: TGCAGTGCTAGTATCGGTGGTAACTATGGCTACACCTTC
j_gene: TRBJ1-1; abundance: -; d_gene: -; v_gene: TRBV4-3; CDR3aa: CASSQWGRGYTEAFF; CDR3nt: TGCGCCAGCAGCCAATGGGGCAGGGGCTACACTGAAGCTTTCTTT
j_gene: TRBJ1-5; abundance: -; d_gene: -; v_gene: TRBV30; CDR3aa: CAWSVLSANQPQHF; CDR3nt: TGTGCCTGGAGTGTACTCTCAGCGAATCAGCCCCAGCATTTT